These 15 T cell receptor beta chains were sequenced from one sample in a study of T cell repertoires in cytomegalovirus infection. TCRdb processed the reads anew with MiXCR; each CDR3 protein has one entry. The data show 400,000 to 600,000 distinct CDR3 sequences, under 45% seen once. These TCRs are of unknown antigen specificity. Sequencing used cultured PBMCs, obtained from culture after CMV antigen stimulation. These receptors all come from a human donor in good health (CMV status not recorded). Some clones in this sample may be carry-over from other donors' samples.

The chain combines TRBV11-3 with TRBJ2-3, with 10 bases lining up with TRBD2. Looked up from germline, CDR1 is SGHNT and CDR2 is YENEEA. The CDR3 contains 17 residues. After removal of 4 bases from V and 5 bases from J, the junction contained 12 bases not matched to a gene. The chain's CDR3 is CASSSRDSGRVKDTQYF. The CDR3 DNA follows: TGTGCCAGCAGCTCCCGTGACAGCGGGAGGGTTAAAGATACGCAGTATTTT.

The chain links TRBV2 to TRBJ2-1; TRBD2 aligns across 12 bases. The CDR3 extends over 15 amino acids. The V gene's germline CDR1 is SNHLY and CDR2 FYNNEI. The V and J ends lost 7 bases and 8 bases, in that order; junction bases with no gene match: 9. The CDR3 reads CASMSSGRASYEQFF. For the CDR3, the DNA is TGTGCCAGCATGTCTAGCGGGAGGGCCTCTTATGAGCAGTTCTTC.

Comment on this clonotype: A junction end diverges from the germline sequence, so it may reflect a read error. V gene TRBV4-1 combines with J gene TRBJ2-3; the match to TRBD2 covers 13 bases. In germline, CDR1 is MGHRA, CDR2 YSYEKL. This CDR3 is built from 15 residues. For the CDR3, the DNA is TGCGCCAGCGGCCAGAGTGGACTAGCGGGAGCTACGCAGTATTTT. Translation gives CASGQSGLAGATQYF.

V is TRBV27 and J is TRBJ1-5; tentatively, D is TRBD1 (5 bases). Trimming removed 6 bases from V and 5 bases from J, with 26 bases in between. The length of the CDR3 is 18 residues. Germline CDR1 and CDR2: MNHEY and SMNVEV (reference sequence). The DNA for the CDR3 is TGTGCCAGCAGGAGGGCCCCAACCGGGACGTACTCCCATCAGCCCCAGCATTTT. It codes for CASRRAPTGTYSHQPQHF.

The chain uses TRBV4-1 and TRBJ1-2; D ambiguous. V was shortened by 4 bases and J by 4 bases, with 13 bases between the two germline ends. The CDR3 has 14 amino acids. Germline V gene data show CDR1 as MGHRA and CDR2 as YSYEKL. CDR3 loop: CASSLQSRTYGYTF. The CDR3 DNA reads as TGCGCCAGCAGCCTCCAATCACGGACCTATGGCTACACCTTC.

CDR3 in amino acids: CASRHGLAGVEQFF. CDR3 sequence (DNA): TGTGCCAGCAGACACGGACTAGCGGGAGTAGAGCAGTTCTTC. J is TRBJ2-1 and V is TRBV6-2 or TRBV6-3; 13 bases match TRBD2. CDR3 size: 14 residues. V dropped 6 bases and J dropped 10; count of bases not matched to a gene: 6. Germline V CDR1 and CDR2: MNHEY, SVGEGT.

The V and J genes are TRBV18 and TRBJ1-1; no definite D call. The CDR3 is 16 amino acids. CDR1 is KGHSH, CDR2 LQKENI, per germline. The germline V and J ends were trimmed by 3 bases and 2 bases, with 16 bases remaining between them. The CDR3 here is CASSPLAGGPNTEAFF. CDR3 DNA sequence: TGTGCCAGCTCACCTCTCGCGGGAGGGCCTAACACTGAAGCTTTCTTT.

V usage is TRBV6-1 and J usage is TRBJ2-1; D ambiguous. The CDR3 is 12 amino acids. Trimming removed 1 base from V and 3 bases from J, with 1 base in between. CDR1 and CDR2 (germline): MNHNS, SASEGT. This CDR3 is CASSEGYNEQFF. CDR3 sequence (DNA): TGTGCCAGCAGTGAAGGCTACAATGAGCAGTTCTTC.

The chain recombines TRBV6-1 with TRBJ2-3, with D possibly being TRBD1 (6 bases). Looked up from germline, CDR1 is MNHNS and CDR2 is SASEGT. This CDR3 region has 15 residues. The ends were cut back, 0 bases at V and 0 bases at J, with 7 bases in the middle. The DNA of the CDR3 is TGTGCCAGCAGTGAAGCGGGACACAGCACAGATACGCAGTATTTT. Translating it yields CASSEAGHSTDTQYF.

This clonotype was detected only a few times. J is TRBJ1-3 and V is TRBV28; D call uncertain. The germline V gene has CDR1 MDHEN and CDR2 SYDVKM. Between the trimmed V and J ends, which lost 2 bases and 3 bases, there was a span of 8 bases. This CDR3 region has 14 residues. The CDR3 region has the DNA TGTGCCAGCAGTTTACTTCACGGTGGAAACACCATATATTTT. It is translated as CASSLLHGGNTIYF.

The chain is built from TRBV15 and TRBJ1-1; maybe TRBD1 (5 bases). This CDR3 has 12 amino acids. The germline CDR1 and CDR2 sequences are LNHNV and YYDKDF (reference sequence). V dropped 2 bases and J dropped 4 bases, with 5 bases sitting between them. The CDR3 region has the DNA TGTGCCACCAGCAGACAGGGCACTGAAGCTTTCTTT. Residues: CATSRQGTEAFF. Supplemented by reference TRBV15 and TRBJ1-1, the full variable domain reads DAMVIQNPRYQVTQFGKPVTLSCSQTLNHNVMYWYQQKSSQAPKLLFHYYDKDFNNEADTPDNFQSRRPNTSFCFLDIRSPGLGDTAMYLCATSRQGTEAFFGQGTRLTVV.

The CDR3 bases are TGTGCCAGCAGTGAAGAGTGGCAGGTCAATGAGCAGTTCTTC. Its protein product is CASSEEWQVNEQFF. The chain has TRBV2 and TRBJ2-1, with D hard to call. Between the trimmed V and J ends, which lost 1 base and 6 bases, there was a span of 10 bases. CDR1 and CDR2 (germline): SNHLY, FYNNEI. This CDR3 has 14 residues.

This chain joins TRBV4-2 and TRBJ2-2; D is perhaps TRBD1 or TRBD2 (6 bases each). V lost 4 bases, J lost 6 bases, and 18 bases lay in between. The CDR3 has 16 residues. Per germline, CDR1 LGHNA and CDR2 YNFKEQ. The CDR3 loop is CASSPVLSGASGELFF. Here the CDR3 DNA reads TGTGCCAGCAGCCCAGTCCTCTCGGGGGCCTCCGGGGAGCTGTTTTTT.

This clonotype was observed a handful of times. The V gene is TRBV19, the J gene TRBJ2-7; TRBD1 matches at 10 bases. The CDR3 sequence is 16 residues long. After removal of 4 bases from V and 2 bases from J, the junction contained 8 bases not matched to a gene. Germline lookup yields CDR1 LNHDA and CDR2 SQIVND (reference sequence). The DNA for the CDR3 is TGTGCCAGTAGTAGACCCATCGGGACAGGGGCCTACGAGCAGTACTTC. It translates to CASSRPIGTGAYEQYF.

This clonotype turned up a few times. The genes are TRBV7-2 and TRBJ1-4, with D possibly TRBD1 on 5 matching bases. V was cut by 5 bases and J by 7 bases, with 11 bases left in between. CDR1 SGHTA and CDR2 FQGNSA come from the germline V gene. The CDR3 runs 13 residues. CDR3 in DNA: TGTGCCAGCAGCACCCAGGGCGGTGAAAAACTGTTTTTT. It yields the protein CASSTQGGEKLFF.